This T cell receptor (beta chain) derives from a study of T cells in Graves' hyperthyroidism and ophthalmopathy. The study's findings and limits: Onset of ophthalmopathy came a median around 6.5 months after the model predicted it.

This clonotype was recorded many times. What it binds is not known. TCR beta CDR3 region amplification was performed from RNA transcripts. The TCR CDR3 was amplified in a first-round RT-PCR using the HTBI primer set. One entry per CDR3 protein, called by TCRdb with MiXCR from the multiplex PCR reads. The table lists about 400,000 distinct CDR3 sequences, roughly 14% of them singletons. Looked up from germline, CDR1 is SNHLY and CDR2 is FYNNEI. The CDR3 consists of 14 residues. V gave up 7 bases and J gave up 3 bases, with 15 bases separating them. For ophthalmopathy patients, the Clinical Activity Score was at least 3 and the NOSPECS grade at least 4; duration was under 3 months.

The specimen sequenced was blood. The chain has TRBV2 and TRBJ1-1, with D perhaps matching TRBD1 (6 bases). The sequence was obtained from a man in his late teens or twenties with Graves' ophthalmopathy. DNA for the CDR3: TGTGCCAGCAAGGGGGGCAGCCAGGACACTGAAGCTTTCTTT. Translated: CASKGGSQDTEAFF.